This record looks at one T cell receptor beta chain sequence and its context. This record belongs to a study of blood T cell repertoires in COVID-19. Across the study: The study drew acute and convalescent COVID-19 samples from the United States, Italy and Spain. T cells, B-cell-depleted T cells, or PBMCs supplied cDNA or gDNA.

Assay: immunoSEQ multiplex PCR; the TCRdb copy retains only in-frame clones and omits some. The sample yields some 400,000 clones, 90% seen once. The sequence came from a man aged 18 to 29 with active or convalescent COVID-19. Sequences were obtained from peripheral blood.

The CDR3 region is CASRTGQGYQPQHF. CDR3 nucleotide sequence: TGTGCCAGTAGGACCGGCCAGGGCTATCAGCCCCAGCATTTT. The V and J genes are TRBV19 and TRBJ1-5; TRBD1 might be the D (5 bases). Per the germline V gene, CDR1 is LNHDA and CDR2 is SQIVND (reference sequence). Trimming removed 6 bases at V and 5 bases at J, with 14 bases between. This CDR3 contains 14 residues. The full variable domain, its missing parts supplied by reference TRBV19 and TRBJ1-5, is DGGITQSPKYLFRKEGQNVTLSCEQNLNHDAMYWYRQDPGQGLRLIYYSQIVNDFQKGDIAEGYSVSREKKESFPLTVTSAQKNPTAFYLCASRTGQGYQPQHFGDGTRLSIL.